This TCR beta chain was obtained from a study of T cells after yellow fever vaccination. Study observations and caveats: Most primary-vaccination clones reappeared after the booster (about 95% CD4, more than 70% CD8). The presence of abundant clonotypes contaminating from the bulk population was possible in FACS-sorted repertoires.

Trimming shortened V by 7 bases and J by 7 bases, and 11 bases separated the two germline ends. This CDR3 comprises 12 residues. On this clonotype: Its cognate antigen is unknown.

TCRdb reprocessed the 5' RACE reads via MiXCR and lists one record per CDR3 protein. This sample has 95,000 to 150,000 distinct CDR3 sequences, with under 9% found just once. This sequence was found in a man younger than 35 who received the YFV17D yellow fever vaccine. Sequenced here: CD8+ T cells sorted from PBMCs, sampled on the day of the yellow fever booster vaccination. This rearrangement joins TRBV12-3 or TRBV12-4 to TRBJ1-5, with a tentative D call TRBD1 (6 bases). The CDR3 spells CASTAGDQPQHF. In DNA, the CDR3 is TGTGCCAGCACCGCAGGGGACCAGCCCCAGCATTTT.